This is a list of T cell receptor beta chains from one sample in a study of long-term antiretroviral therapy in people with HIV. TCRdb's table, derived via immunoSEQ multiplex PCR, lists solely in-frame clones and lacks some. Of roughly 20,000 clones in the sample, about four fifths are singletons; the top ten hold about 8%. The specimen was unsorted PBMCs, collected at the start of antiretroviral therapy. These TCRs come from a middle-aged man with HIV. The CDR3 runs from the conserved cysteine through the conserved F or W.

>TRBJ1-5|TRBV30
CAWSAGRGQPQHF
>TRBJ1-1|TRBV4-3
CASSQERGGGAFF
>TRBJ2-7|TRBV5-6
CASSLGSGLAYEQYF
>TRBJ1-1|TRBV5-1
CASSLAGGLSEAFF
>TRBJ2-2|TRBV19
CASSISLGPGELFF
>TRBJ1-2|TRBV19
CASTKNRVNYGYTF
>TRBJ2-7|TRBV5-1
CASSLEGSGLYYEQYF
>TRBJ1-1|TRBV4-1
CASSQDLKQGPRDTEAFF
>TRBJ2-5|TRBV4-1
CASSQDRTLQETQYF
>TRBJ1-5|TRBV19
CASSIAIVQGFQPQHF
>TRBJ2-3|TRBV4-1
CASSPRLVSSTDTQYF
>TRBJ2-1|TRBV29-1
CSVEGQDSHEQFF
>TRBJ1-4|TRBV9
CASSVRPAGFNEKLFF
>TRBJ2-1|TRBV5-4
CASSGGGPSSYNEQFF
>TRBJ1-4|TRBV6-5
CASSIKDGNEKLFF
>TRBJ2-1|TRBV6-6
CASSPRGGVGNEQFF
>TRBJ1-1|TRBV6-5
CASSYSDTNTEAFF
>TRBJ2-3|TRBV15
CATSRSTRATDTQYF
>TRBJ2-5|TRBV6-6
CASSYSGHETQYF
>TRBJ2-2|TRBV4-3
CASSRHRDRATNTGELFF
>TRBJ2-2|TRBV30
CAWSTRTSGYGELFF
>TRBJ2-3|TRBV7-2
CASSLGVNTDTQYF
>TRBJ2-2|TRBV6-4
CASSRSGGPGELFF
>TRBJ2-2|TRBV12-5
CASGGRLGGNGELFF
>TRBJ2-7|TRBV5-5
CASSLGQFSSYEQYF
>TRBJ2-7|TRBV19
CASSIEGGSSYEQYF
>TRBJ1-5|TRBV4-1
CASSQDQGHGFNQPQHF
>TRBJ2-4|TRBV4-1
CASSQGQGGNIQYF
>TRBJ1-5|TRBV30
CAWSVKGGNQPQHF
>TRBJ2-7|TRBV28
CASKKGASYEQYF